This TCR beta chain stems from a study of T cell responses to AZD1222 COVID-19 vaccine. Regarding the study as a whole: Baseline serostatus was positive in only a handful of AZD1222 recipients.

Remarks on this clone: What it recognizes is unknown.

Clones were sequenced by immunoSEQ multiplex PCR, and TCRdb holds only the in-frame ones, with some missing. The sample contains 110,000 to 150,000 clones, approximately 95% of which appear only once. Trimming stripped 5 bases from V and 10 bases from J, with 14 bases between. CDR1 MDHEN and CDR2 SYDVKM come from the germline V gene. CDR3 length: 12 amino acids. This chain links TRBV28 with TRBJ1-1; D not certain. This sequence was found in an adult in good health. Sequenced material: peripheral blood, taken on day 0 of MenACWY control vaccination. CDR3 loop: CASSAGSVGAFF. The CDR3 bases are TGTGCCAGCAGTGCCGGGTCGGTAGGAGCTTTCTTT.